This TCR beta chain was profiled in a study of blood T cells in healthy people across ages. A remark on this clonotype: Its antigen is undetermined.

Study observations and caveats: Among T cells, TCR beta diversity per million cells dropped roughly linearly as age rose.

The authors isolated at least 6.5 million PBMCs per sample. Looked up from germline, CDR1 is MDHEN and CDR2 is SYDVKM. J gave up 14 bases and V 6 bases, and 8 bases lay outside the gene matches. There are 14 residues in the CDR3. The use of a sample-barcoded 5' primer and a J-beta primer mix characterized a second PCR of roughly 7 to 11 cycles. In TCRdb, the 5' RACE reads were re-called with MiXCR into one record per CDR3 protein. The table includes 450,000 to 650,000 distinct CDR3 sequences, approximately 25% detected once. The data also belong to a second study, concerning T cells of mothers and their children. From that second work: Unrelated pairs and related pairs have their TCR recombination output shaped similarly by thymic selection. Among related mother-child pairs, overlap was slightly higher than in unrelated pairs, though not significantly.

The V gene is TRBV28, the J gene TRBJ1-6; 12 bases are shared with TRBD1. The sequence derives from a boy aged 5 to 17 in good health. The source material was blood. CDR3: CASSLGQGAGTLHF. In DNA, the CDR3 is TGTGCCAGCAGCTTGGGACAGGGGGCTGGAACCCTCCACTTT.